Shown below are 4 T cell receptor beta chains from a single sample sequenced in a study of OX40 agonist ivuxolimab in advanced cancers. The library was produced with the immunoSEQ multiplex PCR assay. This immuneACCESS table, as held by TCRdb, lists in-frame sequences with V and J called but not all clones. Of the missing ones, under half trace to an unresolved V gene in checked studies; the others have no known cause. This sample is represented by 70,000 to 85,000 clones; about 88% of them were singletons. The ten largest clonotypes hold over 0.75% of the sample. Material: CD4+ or CD8+ T cells sorted from blood, obtained in a trial of the OX40 agonist ivuxolimab. The receptors derive from an adult with an advanced solid tumor such as melanoma, head and neck, liver or kidney cancer.

This rearrangement joins TRBV5-6 to TRBJ1-1; 11 nucleotides align to TRBD1. V was clipped by 5 bases and J by 4 bases; unmatched bases: 1. Germline CDR1 is SGHDT and CDR2 is YYEEEE. CDR3 size: 13 residues. The CDR3 protein is CASRGTGGTEAFF. The CDR3 DNA sequence: TGTGCCAGCAGAGGGACAGGGGGCACTGAAGCTTTCTTT. Based on the CDR3 plus reference TRBV5-6 and TRBJ1-1, the full variable domain is DAGVTQSPTHLIKTRGQQVTLRCSPKSGHDTVSWYQQALGQGPQFIFQYYEEEERQRGNFPDRFSGHQFPNYSSELNVNALLLGDSALYLCASRGTGGTEAFFGQGTRLTVV.

CDR3 protein: CASSSRDRKWTGELFF. The CDR3 DNA follows: TGTGCCAGCAGCTCCCGGGACAGGAAGTGGACCGGGGAGCTGTTTTTT. The V call is TRBV7-2, the J call TRBJ2-2; 8 nucleotides align to TRBD1. Germline trimming cut 4 bases from V and 5 bases from J; bases unmatched to any gene: 9. CDR1 SGHTA and CDR2 FQGNSA come from the germline V gene. The CDR3 covers 16 residues.

The V gene is TRBV7-6, the J gene TRBJ1-1, with 9 bases identical to TRBD1. The CDR3 consists of 18 residues. V lost 3 bases and J lost 8; bases outside the gene matches: 19. Looked up from germline, CDR1 is SGHVS and CDR2 is FNYEAQ. CDR3 residues: CASSLKKGQGQGIAEAFF. The CDR3 bases are TGTGCCAGCAGCTTGAAGAAGGGCCAGGGACAGGGTATCGCCGAAGCTTTCTTT.

In its sample, this clone was seen once. CDR3 bases: TGCGCCAGCAGCTTGGCGAGGGACACTAATTCACCCCTCCACTTT. It encodes CASSLARDTNSPLHF. The V and J genes are TRBV5-1 and TRBJ1-6; D is perhaps TRBD1 (6 bases). The germline V gene encodes CDR1 SGHRS and CDR2 YFSETQ. V lost 0 bases, J lost 6 bases, and 10 bases lay in between. This CDR3 is built from 15 residues. Complete variable domain (other parts from reference TRBV5-1 and TRBJ1-6): KAGVTQTPRYLIKTRGQQVTLSCSPISGHRSVSWYQQTPGQGLQFLFEYFSETQRNKGNFPGRFSGRQFSNSRSEMNVSTLELGDSALYLCASSLARDTNSPLHFGNGTRLTVT.